A selection of T cell receptor beta chains follows, all from one sample in a study of shared clonotypes between healthy human individuals. Assay used: immunoSEQ multiplex PCR; TCRdb lists only in-frame clones, some missing. Of about 470,000 clones listed, about 76% are singletons. The source material was PBMCs. The source of these receptors is a woman in her thirties or forties in good health. Some clones in this sample may be carry-over from other donors' samples. CDR3s include the opening cysteine and the closing phenylalanine or tryptophan. A D gene is named only where the DNA matches it firmly. Expanded clones get a size class; other rows say once, few or many, or leave the size out.

d_call: .; v_call: TRBV18; clone_size: .; j_call: TRBJ1-4; cdr3_nt: TGTGCCAGCTCACCGCCATCAGATGAAAAACTGTTTTTT; cdr3_aa: CASSPPSDEKLFF
d_call: TRBD1; v_call: TRBV5-1; clone_size: .; j_call: TRBJ2-1; cdr3_nt: TGCGCCAGCAGCGTCCCGACAGGGAACAATGAGCAGTTCTTC; cdr3_aa: CASSVPTGNNEQFF
d_call: TRBD1; v_call: TRBV28; clone_size: .; j_call: TRBJ1-5; cdr3_nt: TGTGCCAGCAGAATGACAGGGGGCAGCAATCAGCCCCAGCATTTT; cdr3_aa: CASRMTGGSNQPQHF
d_call: TRBD2; v_call: TRBV4-3; clone_size: .; j_call: TRBJ2-1; cdr3_nt: TGCGCCAGCAGCCAGTATGGACTAGCGGGGACCTACAATGAGCAGTTCTTC; cdr3_aa: CASSQYGLAGTYNEQFF
d_call: TRBD1; v_call: TRBV7-9; clone_size: .; j_call: TRBJ2-1; cdr3_nt: TGTGCCAGCAGCTTAGAGGACAGGGCGCAGTTCTTC; cdr3_aa: CASSLEDRAQFF
d_call: TRBD2; v_call: TRBV5-1; clone_size: .; j_call: TRBJ2-3; cdr3_nt: TGCGCCAGCAGCTCGGGGACTAGCGGGAGCACAGATACGCAGTATTTT; cdr3_aa: CASSSGTSGSTDTQYF
d_call: TRBD2; v_call: TRBV28; clone_size: .; j_call: TRBJ2-7; cdr3_nt: TGTGCCAGCAGTACTAGCGGGAGGAACTACGAGCAGTACTTC; cdr3_aa: CASSTSGRNYEQYF
d_call: TRBD1; v_call: TRBV18; clone_size: .; j_call: TRBJ2-7; cdr3_nt: TGTGCCAGCTCTCTAACTGGACAGGGTTACGAGCAGTACTTC; cdr3_aa: CASSLTGQGYEQYF
d_call: TRBD1; v_call: TRBV2; clone_size: few; j_call: TRBJ1-4; cdr3_nt: TGTGCCAGCAGGATGACAGGGAACAATGAAAAACTGTTTTTT; cdr3_aa: CASRMTGNNEKLFF
d_call: .; v_call: TRBV4-1; clone_size: .; j_call: TRBJ1-2; cdr3_nt: TGCGCCAGCAGCCCAGCGGGGTCCTACTATGGCTACACCTTC; cdr3_aa: CASSPAGSYYGYTF
d_call: .; v_call: TRBV6-5; clone_size: .; j_call: TRBJ1-1; cdr3_nt: TGTGCCAGCAGTTACTCGGGCAGAGTGAACACTGAAGCTTTCTTT; cdr3_aa: CASSYSGRVNTEAFF